The clone carrying this T cell receptor beta chain was counted once. No antigen is known for it. This entry comes from a study of cytomegalovirus exposure and HLA in healthy donors. Study findings and constraints: Overall, around 160 TCR beta chains were annotated as cytomegalovirus-associated.

Healthy individuals who donated bone marrow served as the donors. With 4 bases clipped from V and 0 bases from J, the junction kept 4 bases outside the gene matches. The germline CDR1 and CDR2 sequences are SGHRS and YFSETQ. This CDR3 is built from 14 residues. PCR amplification relied on 60 Vbeta primers (plus 13 Jbeta primers). Clones were sequenced by immunoSEQ multiplex PCR, and TCRdb holds only the in-frame ones, with some missing. The sample yields around 100,000 clones, around 82% seen once. This chain connects TRBV5-1 to TRBJ2-7; TRBD1 agrees at 7 bases. The TCR originated in a young woman in good health and CMV-seropositive. The sequenced material came from PBMCs. Written as DNA, the CDR3 is TGCGCCAGCAGCACCGGGACAGTCTCCTACGAGCAGTACTTC. Encoded protein: CASSTGTVSYEQYF.